The 17 T cell receptor beta chains below all came from one sample that was sequenced in a study of T cells in Graves' hyperthyroidism and ophthalmopathy. Authors of the study amplified TCR beta CDR3 regions from RNA transcripts. The HTBI primer set was used in a first-round RT-PCR of the TCR CDR3. TCRdb reprocessed the multiplex PCR reads via MiXCR and lists one record per CDR3 protein. The data show 600,000 to 750,000 distinct CDR3 sequences, 17% seen once. Material for sequencing was blood. The receptors derive from a man aged 50-59 years with Graves' hyperthyroidism.

This clonotype was counted at least ten times. The chain joins TRBV27 to TRBJ2-3; 7 bases fit TRBD1. The germline V gene encodes CDR1 MNHEY and CDR2 SMNVEV (reference sequence). The V and J ends lost 7 bases and 4 bases, in that order; junction bases with no gene match: 8. The CDR3 is 14 amino acids. CDR3 protein: CASTNRGGSDTQYF. For the CDR3, the DNA is TGTGCCAGCACCAACAGGGGCGGATCAGATACGCAGTATTTT.

This clonotype was detected ten times or more. The chain is built from TRBV6-1 and TRBJ2-7; TRBD1 aligns across 9 bases. Germline trimming cut 6 bases from V and 2 bases from J; bases unmatched to any gene: 5. CDR3 length: 14 residues. CDR1 and CDR2 (germline): MNHNS, SASEGT. CDR3 sequence reads: CASRNGQGTYEQYF. Written as DNA, the CDR3 is TGTGCCAGCAGGAACGGACAGGGGACCTACGAGCAGTACTTC.

CDR3 DNA: TGTGCCAGCAGCTTTCTGCGGGAGAGTCCCTACAATGAGCAGTTCTTC. This codes for CASSFLRESPYNEQFF. The V gene is TRBV7-9, the J gene TRBJ2-1; 7 nucleotides match TRBD2. This CDR3 region has 16 residues. Looked up from germline, CDR1 is SEHNR and CDR2 is FQNEAQ (reference sequence). V lost 3 bases and J lost 2; bases outside the gene matches: 7.

The V gene is TRBV11-2, the J gene TRBJ2-2; D is unclear. V lost 5 bases and J lost 6, with 13 bases in between. CDR1 is SGHAT and CDR2 is FQNNGV in the germline V gene. There are 14 residues in the CDR3. Written as DNA, the CDR3 is TGTGCCAGCAGCCAGAGGCCCGGATCCGGGGAGCTGTTTTTT. Amino acids: CASSQRPGSGELFF. The full variable domain, with the rest looked up from reference TRBV11-2 and TRBJ2-2, is EAGVAQSPRYKIIEKRQSVAFWCNPISGHATLYWYQQILGQGPKLLIQFQNNGVVDDSQLPKDRFSAERLKGVDSTLKIQPAKLEDSAVYLCASSQRPGSGELFFGEGSRLTVL.

Ten or more counts support this clonotype. The rearrangement uses TRBV27 and TRBJ2-1, with 12 positions matching TRBD2. Germline V CDR1 and CDR2: MNHEY, SMNVEV (reference sequence). The V and J ends lost 4 bases and 2 bases, in that order; junction bases with no gene match: 24. The CDR3 extends over 23 amino acids. The CDR3: CASSSLRRTSGISSPRPYNEQFF. The CDR3 region has the DNA TGTGCCAGCAGTTCGCTGCGAAGGACTAGCGGGATCTCGTCTCCAAGGCCCTACAATGAGCAGTTCTTC.

This clonotype was detected a few times. The chain combines TRBV6-2 or TRBV6-3 with TRBJ2-7; D remains unclear. The germline V gene encodes CDR1 MNHEY and CDR2 SVGEGT. The CDR3 is made up of 13 amino acids. V lost 3 bases and J 5 bases, leaving 11 bases between the germline ends. DNA of the CDR3: TGTGCCAGCAGTTATGGGGTAGCCCACGAGCAGTACTTC. It codes for CASSYGVAHEQYF.

This clonotype was seen ten or more times. The chain recombines TRBV5-1 with TRBJ2-3, with 7 bases matching TRBD2. Trimming removed 4 bases from V and 5 bases from J; junction bases left unmatched: 13. The CDR3 consists of 16 residues. Germline V CDR1 and CDR2: SGHRS, YFSETQ. The CDR3 spells CASSSETRGRGDTQYF. Written as DNA, the CDR3 is TGCGCCAGCAGCAGCGAAACACGCGGGAGAGGAGATACGCAGTATTTT.

This clonotype was recorded many times. The rearrangement joins TRBV10-3 to TRBJ2-3; weak D call: TRBD1 (5 bases). V lost 11 bases and J 4 bases, leaving 10 bases between the germline ends. Germline CDR1 is ENHRY and CDR2 is SYGVKD. The CDR3 runs to 11 residues. The CDR3 region is CASRVADTQYF. CDR3 in DNA: TGTGCCTCCAGGGTAGCAGATACGCAGTATTTT.

This clonotype was recorded a few times. The V call is TRBV6-5, the J call TRBJ2-1; 8 bases fit TRBD2. The CDR3 loop spans 16 amino acids. Germline CDR1 reads MNHEY; CDR2 reads SVGAGI. V lost 3 bases, J lost 9 bases, and 13 bases stayed unmatched. CDR3 region: CASSYFDRTSRPEQFF. The CDR3 coding sequence is TGTGCCAGCAGTTATTTCGACAGGACTAGCCGGCCTGAGCAGTTCTTC.

The chain combines TRBV28 with TRBJ1-1; D call uncertain. CDR1 and CDR2 from the germline V gene are MDHEN and SYDVKM. This CDR3 has 14 residues. Trimming took 6 bases from V and 3 from J, leaving 14 bases between them. The CDR3, as DNA: TGTGCCAGCAGCGTAGGGTGGTTGGACACTGAAGCTTTCTTT. Translation: CASSVGWLDTEAFF.

At least ten counts were recorded for this clonotype. The chain couples TRBV11-2 to TRBJ2-3; D is unclear. The CDR3 runs 13 residues. Germline V lookup: CDR1 SGHAT, CDR2 FQNNGV. Trimming removed 4 bases from V and 2 bases from J, with 7 bases in between. The CDR3 region has the DNA TGTGCCAGCAGCTACTACAACACAGATACGCAGTATTTT. This codes for CASSYYNTDTQYF. The complete variable domain, with remaining parts taken from reference TRBV11-2 and TRBJ2-3, reads EAGVAQSPRYKIIEKRQSVAFWCNPISGHATLYWYQQILGQGPKLLIQFQNNGVVDDSQLPKDRFSAERLKGVDSTLKIQPAKLEDSAVYLCASSYYNTDTQYFGPGTRLTVL.

This clonotype was found a few times. The V gene is TRBV10-3, the J gene TRBJ2-1, with D possibly matching TRBD1 (6 bases). This CDR3 has 14 amino acids. Trimming removed 3 bases from V and 4 bases from J, with 10 bases in between. Per the germline V gene, CDR1 is ENHRY and CDR2 is SYGVKD. The CDR3 is CAISDPQGYNEQFF. Here the CDR3 DNA reads TGTGCCATCAGTGACCCACAGGGATACAATGAGCAGTTCTTC.

This clonotype was seen many times. V is TRBV27 and J is TRBJ1-1; D not certain. Trimming pared 5 bases from V and 0 bases from J, leaving 7 bases between. CDR1 is MNHEY and CDR2 is SMNVEV in the germline V gene (reference sequence). The CDR3 extends over 13 amino acids. The CDR3: CASSPHVNTEAFF. The CDR3 nucleotides are TGTGCCAGCAGTCCACATGTGAACACTGAAGCTTTCTTT.

About this clonotype: One base away lies a much larger clone, so this may be a sequencing read error. This chain joins TRBV12-3 or TRBV12-4 and TRBJ2-5; TRBD2 agrees at 11 bases. The trim removed 6 bases at V and 5 bases at J, leaving 11 bases unmatched. The CDR3 is made up of 16 amino acids. CDR3 DNA sequence: TGTGCCAGCAGCTTCATAGCGGGAGGGCCGAGGGAGACCCAGTACTTC. Translation: CASSFIAGGPRETQYF.

This clonotype was counted a few times. The V gene is TRBV7-2, the J gene TRBJ2-1; D possibly corresponds to TRBD2 (6 bases). The CDR3 extends over 13 amino acids. Trimming removed 5 bases at V and 7 bases at J, with 12 bases between. Looked up from germline, CDR1 is SGHTA and CDR2 is FQGNSA. The CDR3 region has the DNA TGTGCCAGCAGCCCCAGACTAGTAAATGAGCAGTTCTTC. Protein: CASSPRLVNEQFF. The variable domain in full, completed from reference TRBV7-2 and TRBJ2-1, reads GAGVSQSPSNKVTEKGKDVELRCDPISGHTALYWYRQSLGQGLEFLIYFQGNSAPDKSGLPSDRFSAERTGGSVSTLTIQRTQQEDSAVYLCASSPRLVNEQFFGPGTRLTVL.

A few counts support this clonotype. This sequence may be a read error, since a much larger clone differs from it by one base. This chain joins TRBV28 and TRBJ1-2; weak D call: TRBD1 (6 bases). Germline CDR1 reads MDHEN; CDR2 reads SYDVKM. V lost 5 bases and J 7 bases, leaving 26 bases between the germline ends. The CDR3 totals 17 residues. The CDR3 loop reads CASSGPGTPPFLSGYTF. Here the CDR3 DNA reads TGTGCCAGCAGTGGACCAGGGACACCCCCCTTTTTGAGTGGCTACACCTTC.

The chain couples TRBV27 to TRBJ2-7, with 9 bases fitting TRBD1. The ends lost 5 bases at V and 7 bases at J; junction bases unmatched: 12. The germline gives CDR1 MNHEY, CDR2 SMNVEV (reference sequence). The CDR3 is made up of 15 amino acids. CDR3 sequence: CASSPRGDRAWEQYF. The CDR3 DNA is TGTGCCAGCAGTCCCCGAGGGGACAGGGCGTGGGAGCAGTACTTC.